The rows below give T cell receptor beta chains drawn from one sample of a study of response to subunit inactivated influenza vaccine. TCRdb itself ran the RT-PCR reads through MiXCR, one entry per CDR3 protein. The sample carries about 500,000 distinct CDR3 sequences, 10% to 15% recorded once. The sample consisted of PBMCs from blood, taken roughly 48 days after vaccination. The receptors here all came from a man between 50 and 59 years old who received an inactivated influenza vaccine. Both conserved end residues are part of each CDR3. Fields, in order: J gene, clone size, D gene, V gene, CDR3 DNA, CDR3 protein. D genes are given only for firm matches. Clone size is given for some rows only: seen once, a few or many times, or a class if the clone is expanded.

>TRBJ2-3|.|TRBD2|TRBV11-2
TGTGCCAGCAGCTTAAATTTGAGAAGCGGGAGGACCCAGGATACGCAGTATTTT
CASSLNLRSGRTQDTQYF
>TRBJ2-2|.|.|TRBV11-1
TGTGCCAGCACCCGCTGGAAGGGATCTTTCGGGGAGCTGTTTTTT
CASTRWKGSFGELFF
>TRBJ2-3|.|.|TRBV20-1
TGCAGTGCCGCGATCCCGGCAGGGAATCATCAAGATACGCAGTATTTT
CSAAIPAGNHQDTQYF
>TRBJ2-1|few|.|TRBV6-1
TGTGCCAGCAGTGAATCTGGGAAGTCCAATGAGCAGTTCTTC
CASSESGKSNEQFF
>TRBJ1-6|.|.|TRBV21-1
TGTGCCAGCAGCAAAGCTCCCGAATTGCCCCTCCACTTT
CASSKAPELPLHF
>TRBJ2-7|once|.|TRBV5-3
TGTGCCGGAAAGGACGGCACAGGGATTTACGAGCAGTACTTC
CAGKDGTGIYEQYF
>TRBJ1-5|.|.|TRBV6-6
TGTGCCAGCAGTACTCGGACCTATCAGCCCCAGCATTTT
CASSTRTYQPQHF
>TRBJ2-1|few|TRBD1|TRBV11-2
TGTGCCAGCAGCTCCCCGGGACAGGGAATCAGATTACAGAATGAGCAGTTCTTC
CASSSPGQGIRLQNEQFF
>TRBJ2-5|few|.|TRBV7-9
TGTGCCAGCAGCTTACGCGGGGCTCAAGAGACCCAGTACTTC
CASSLRGAQETQYF
>TRBJ2-7|few|.|TRBV7-9
TGTGCCAGCAGCCGTGATCCAGGGTGGGGCACCTACGAGCAGTACTTC
CASSRDPGWGTYEQYF
>TRBJ2-5|few|.|TRBV7-9
TGTGCCAGCAGCTTAGCGGGTCACCAAGAGACCCAGTACTTC
CASSLAGHQETQYF
>TRBJ1-6|few|.|TRBV18
TGTGCCAGCTCTCAAATGGACACGGAGAATTCACCCCTCCACTTT
CASSQMDTENSPLHF
>TRBJ1-3|.|.|TRBV18
TGTGCCAGCTCACTTGCCCCGACAGGCTCTGGAAACACCATATATTTT
CASSLAPTGSGNTIYF
>TRBJ1-2|.|TRBD1|TRBV20-1
TGCAGTGCTAGCCTACTAGGACAGGGGAACTATGGCTACACCTTC
CSASLLGQGNYGYTF
>TRBJ2-4|many|.|TRBV4-2
TGTGCCAGCAGCCAAGTCAGGGAATCGGCCAAAAACATTCAGTACTTC
CASSQVRESAKNIQYF
>TRBJ2-7|few|.|TRBV3-1
TGTGCCAGCAGCCAAGAACCTGAGGGAGTGGAGCAGTACTTC
CASSQEPEGVEQYF
>TRBJ2-3|few|TRBD1|TRBV7-8
TGTGCCAGCAGCTTCGGGACAGGGGTCGGGGCTAGCACAGATACGCAGTATTTT
CASSFGTGVGASTDTQYF
>TRBJ1-4|once|.|TRBV2
TGTGCCAGCAGCTCAGGGCGAAGCGTTGAAAAACTGTTTTTT
CASSSGRSVEKLFF
>TRBJ2-5|.|TRBD2|TRBV11-2
TGTGCCAGCAGCTCTCTAGCGGTGGGGAGAGAGACCCAGTACTTC
CASSSLAVGRETQYF
>TRBJ1-6|.|.|TRBV12-3/TRBV12-4
TGTGCCAGCAGTTTGGCTAGGCCGGGCGGTAATTCACCCCTCCACTTT
CASSLARPGGNSPLHF
>TRBJ1-5|few|TRBD1|TRBV20-1
TGCAGTGCCAGGGACAGGGGGCTTGGTGGTCAGCCCCAGCATTTT
CSARDRGLGGQPQHF
>TRBJ2-5|.|.|TRBV10-3
TGTGCCATCAGTGAGTCGTGGGAGGAGACCCAGTACTTC
CAISESWEETQYF
>TRBJ2-1|few|TRBD1|TRBV11-1
TGTGCCAGCCCGTTATGGGAAATAGGGGACAGGCCCTTGGACTACAATGAGCAGTTCTTC
CASPLWEIGDRPLDYNEQFF
>TRBJ2-1|few|.|TRBV5-6
TGTGCCAGCAGCAATTGGGGAGGGGGCTCCTACAATGAGCAGTTCTTC
CASSNWGGGSYNEQFF
>TRBJ2-5|few|TRBD1|TRBV5-1
TGCGCCAGCAGCGCGGAGACAGGGCTGTTGGAGACCCAGTACTTC
CASSAETGLLETQYF
>TRBJ2-7|.|.|TRBV7-2
TGTGCCAGCAACGTTCCCGGGTCAGGGATATACGAGCAGTACTTC
CASNVPGSGIYEQYF
>TRBJ2-7|.|TRBD1|TRBV3-1
TGTGCCAGCAGCCAACGAATAGGGGGCGACTGGAACTTC
CASSQRIGGDWNF
>TRBJ2-7|.|.|TRBV4-2
TGTGCCAGCAGCCAAGAAAGGGGACGGGGCTACGAGCAGTACTTC
CASSQERGRGYEQYF
>TRBJ1-1|.|.|TRBV5-1
TGCGCCAGCAGCTTGAGTCAAACAGGTAGGGGTATGAACACTGAAGCTTTCTTT
CASSLSQTGRGMNTEAFF
>TRBJ1-5|many|.|TRBV24-1
TGTGCCACCAGTGATTCACAGTTCGGCGGCGGTCAGCCCCAGCATTTT
CATSDSQFGGGQPQHF
>TRBJ2-7|.|TRBD2|TRBV20-1
TGCAGTGCTAGAGATGGACTAGCGGGCTACGAGCAGTACTTC
CSARDGLAGYEQYF
>TRBJ2-3|few|.|TRBV7-2
TGTGCCAGCAGCCTCACCAAAGGACCGACAGATACGCAGTATTTT
CASSLTKGPTDTQYF